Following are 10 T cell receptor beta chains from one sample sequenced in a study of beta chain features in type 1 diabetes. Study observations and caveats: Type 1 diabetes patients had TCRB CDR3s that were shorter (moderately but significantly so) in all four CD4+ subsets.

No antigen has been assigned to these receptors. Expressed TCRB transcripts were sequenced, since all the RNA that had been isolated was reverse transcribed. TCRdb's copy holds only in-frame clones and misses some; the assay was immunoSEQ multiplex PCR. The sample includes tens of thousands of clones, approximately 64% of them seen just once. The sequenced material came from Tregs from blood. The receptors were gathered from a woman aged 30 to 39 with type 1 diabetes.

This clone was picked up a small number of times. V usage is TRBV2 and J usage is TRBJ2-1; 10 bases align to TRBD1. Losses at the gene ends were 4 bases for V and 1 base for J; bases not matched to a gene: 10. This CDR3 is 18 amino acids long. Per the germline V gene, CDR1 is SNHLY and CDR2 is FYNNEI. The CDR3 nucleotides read TGTGCCAGCAGTGTCCTACGACGGACAGGGGGTTCCTACAATGAGCAGTTCTTC. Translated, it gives CASSVLRRTGGSYNEQFF. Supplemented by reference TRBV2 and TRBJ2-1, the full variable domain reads EPEVTQTPSHQVTQMGQEVILRCVPISNHLYFYWYRQILGQKVEFLVSFYNNEISEKSEIFDDQFSVERPDGSNFTLKIRSTKLEDSAMYFCASSVLRRTGGSYNEQFFGPGTRLTVL.

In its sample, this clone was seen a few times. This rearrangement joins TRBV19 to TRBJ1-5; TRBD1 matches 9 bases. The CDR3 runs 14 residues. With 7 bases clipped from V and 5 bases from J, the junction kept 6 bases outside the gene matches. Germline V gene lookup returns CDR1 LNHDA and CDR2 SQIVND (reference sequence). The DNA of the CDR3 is TGTGCCAGTACCAACGACAGGGGGTATCAGCCCCAGCATTTT. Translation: CASTNDRGYQPQHF.

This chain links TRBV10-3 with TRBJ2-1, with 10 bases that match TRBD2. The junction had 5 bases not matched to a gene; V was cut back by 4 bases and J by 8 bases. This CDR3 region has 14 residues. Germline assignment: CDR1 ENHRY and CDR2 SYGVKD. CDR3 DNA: TGTGCCATCAGTGCATCTAGCGGGAGCTATGAGCAGTTCTTC. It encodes CAISASSGSYEQFF.

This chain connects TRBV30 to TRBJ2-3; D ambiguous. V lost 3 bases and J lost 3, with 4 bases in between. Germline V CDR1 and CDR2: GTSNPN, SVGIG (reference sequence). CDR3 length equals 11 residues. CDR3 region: CAWSLTDTQYF. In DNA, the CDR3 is TGTGCCTGGAGCTTAACAGATACGCAGTATTTT.

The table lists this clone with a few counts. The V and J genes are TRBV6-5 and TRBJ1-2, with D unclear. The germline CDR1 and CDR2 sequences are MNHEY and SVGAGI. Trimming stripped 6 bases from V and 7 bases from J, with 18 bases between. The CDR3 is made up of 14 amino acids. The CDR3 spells CASRGREIQGGYTF. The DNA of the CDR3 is TGTGCCAGCAGGGGTCGGGAGATACAAGGTGGCTACACCTTC.

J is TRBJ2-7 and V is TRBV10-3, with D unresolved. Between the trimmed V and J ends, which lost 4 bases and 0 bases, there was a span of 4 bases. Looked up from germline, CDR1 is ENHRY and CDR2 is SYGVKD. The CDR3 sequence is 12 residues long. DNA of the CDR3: TGTGCCATCAGTGGGAGCTCCTACGAGCAGTACTTC. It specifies CAISGSSYEQYF.

The CDR3 sequence: CASSPPVGSITDTQYF. The CDR3 DNA sequence: TGTGCCAGCTCACCACCAGTCGGGAGCATTACAGATACGCAGTATTTT. The J gene is TRBJ2-3, the V gene TRBV18, with D tentatively TRBD2 (6 bases). Per germline, CDR1 KGHSH and CDR2 LQKENI. V lost 0 bases and J lost 3, with 13 bases in between. This CDR3 comprises 16 residues.

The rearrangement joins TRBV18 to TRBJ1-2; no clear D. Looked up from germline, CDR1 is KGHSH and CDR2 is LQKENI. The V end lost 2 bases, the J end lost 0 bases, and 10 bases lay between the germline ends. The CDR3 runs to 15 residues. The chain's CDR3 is CASSPEAAANYGYTF. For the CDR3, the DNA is TGTGCCAGCTCACCAGAGGCGGCAGCTAACTATGGCTACACCTTC.

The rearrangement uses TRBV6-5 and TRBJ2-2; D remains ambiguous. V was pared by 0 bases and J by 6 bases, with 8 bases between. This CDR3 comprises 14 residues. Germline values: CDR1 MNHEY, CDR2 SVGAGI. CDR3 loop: CASSYSVAAGELFF. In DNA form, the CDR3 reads TGTGCCAGCAGTTACTCGGTGGCCGCCGGGGAGCTGTTTTTT.

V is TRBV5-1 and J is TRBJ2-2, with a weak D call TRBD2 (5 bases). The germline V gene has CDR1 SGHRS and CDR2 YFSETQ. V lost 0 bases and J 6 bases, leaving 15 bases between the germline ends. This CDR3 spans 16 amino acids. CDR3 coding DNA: TGCGCCAGCAGCTTGGTAATAGGGAGTGTCGCCGGGGAGCTGTTTTTT. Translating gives CASSLVIGSVAGELFF.